This T cell receptor (beta chain) was captured in a study of T cell responses to AZD1222 COVID-19 vaccine. Assay used: immunoSEQ multiplex PCR; TCRdb lists only in-frame clones, some missing. The repertoire holds approximately 160,000 clones, with about 87% as singletons. The V end was cut by 1 base, the J end by 1 base, with 5 bases between. CDR3 length: 13 residues. Germline values: CDR1 GTSNPN, CDR2 SVGIG (reference sequence). This material consisted of peripheral blood, taken on day 0 of MenACWY control vaccination. The chain employs TRBV30 and TRBJ1-5; no firm D call. The origin of this receptor is an adult in good health. The CDR3: CAWSAHSNQPQHF. Here the CDR3 DNA reads TGTGCCTGGAGTGCCCACAGCAATCAGCCCCAGCATTTT.